This entry lists 26 T cell receptor beta chains sequenced from one sample in a study of blood T cell repertoires in COVID-19 (dated by TCRdb to the early 2020s). Libraries were constructed by the immunoSEQ multiplex PCR assay. This is the immuneACCESS table as TCRdb keeps it, with only in-frame sequences that have V and J called. A part of the clones is gone; compared with another copy, unresolved V genes explain less than half, and the rest is unexplained. The sample records more than 250,000 clones, almost 90% of which are singletons. Clones ranked in the top ten supply 1.7% of the sample. Sequencing input: PBMCs or T cells enriched from blood (not recorded which). The source is a woman in her late teens or twenties with acute COVID-19.

In this sample, this clone turned up once. The genes are TRBV11-2 and TRBJ1-2; D not resolved. Germline lookup yields CDR1 SGHAT and CDR2 FQNNGV. The CDR3 is 15 residues long. With 1 base removed from V and 0 bases from J, the gap between germline ends came to 9 bases. DNA of the CDR3: TGTGCCAGCAGCTTAGGGGCCAGTACTAACTATGGCTACACCTTC. It translates to CASSLGASTNYGYTF.

This clone was picked up one time. The V gene is TRBV19, the J gene TRBJ1-6; 8 positions agree with TRBD1. Germline V gives CDR1 LNHDA, CDR2 SQIVND (reference sequence). The CDR3 totals 14 residues. The J segment lost 9 bases and the V segment lost 7 bases, leaving 8 bases of the junction unmatched. In nucleotides, the CDR3 is TGTGCCAGTAAAACCGACAGGGGAAGTTCACCCCTCCACTTT. It codes for CASKTDRGSSPLHF.

Only one count was recorded for this clone. The chain is built from TRBV6-2 or TRBV6-3 and TRBJ2-7; 13 nucleotides line up with TRBD2. With 5 bases clipped from V and 3 bases from J, the junction kept 7 bases outside the gene matches. CDR3 length equals 16 residues. The V gene's germline CDR1 is MNHEY and CDR2 SVGEGT. DNA of the CDR3: TGTGCCAGCAGTCCGGGACTAGCGGGATACGTCTACGAGCAGTACTTC. It translates to CASSPGLAGYVYEQYF.

The genes are TRBV6-5 and TRBJ2-7; 11 positions agree with TRBD2. V lost 7 bases, J lost 8 bases, and 10 bases stayed unmatched. The CDR3 totals 14 residues. Germline CDR1 reads MNHEY; CDR2 reads SVGAGI. In nucleotides, the CDR3 is TGTGCCAGCACCCGTAGCGGGAGGGCCACTAAGCAGTACTTC. Translation gives CASTRSGRATKQYF.

The genes are TRBV27 and TRBJ2-7; D may be TRBD2 (6 bases). Trimming cost V 3 bases and J 2 bases, with 8 bases left between them. Per the germline V gene, CDR1 is MNHEY and CDR2 is SMNVEV (reference sequence). The length of the CDR3 is 13 residues. This CDR3 reads CASSLRDPYEQYF. In DNA form, the CDR3 reads TGTGCCAGCAGTTTGCGGGATCCCTACGAGCAGTACTTC.

CDR3 region: CASSQDRGRNQPQHF. As DNA, the CDR3 is TGTGCCAGCTCCCAAGACAGGGGAAGAAATCAGCCCCAGCATTTT. The rearrangement links TRBV18 to TRBJ1-5, with 8 nucleotides matching TRBD1. The CDR3 extends over 15 amino acids. The germline CDR1 and CDR2 sequences are KGHSH and LQKENI. Trimming at V came to 6 bases and at J to 4 bases, leaving 8 bases not matched to a gene.

The chain couples TRBV4-1 to TRBJ1-2; D call uncertain. The CDR3 has 12 amino acids. The V end was cut by 4 bases, the J end by 8 bases, with 11 bases between. CDR1 and CDR2 (germline): MGHRA, YSYEKL. CDR3 coding DNA: TGCGCCAGCAGCCCGCCAGGTGGAGGCTACACCTTC. This translates into CASSPPGGGYTF.

The sample holds a few counts of this clone. This chain joins TRBV4-3 and TRBJ2-3; perhaps TRBD2 as D (5 bases). This CDR3 has 15 residues. V shed 6 bases and J shed 3 bases, with 16 bases lying between them. CDR1 and CDR2 (germline): LGHNA, YSLEER. The CDR3 here is CASRRTWIGTDTQYF. The CDR3 DNA reads as TGCGCCAGCAGACGGACTTGGATCGGGACAGATACGCAGTATTTT.

The J gene is TRBJ2-1, the V gene TRBV30, with 10 bases fitting TRBD2. The CDR3 is made up of 14 amino acids. The germline V gene encodes CDR1 GTSNPN and CDR2 SVGIG (reference sequence). J lost 9 bases, V lost 5 bases, and 10 bases had no gene match. The CDR3 here is CAWETSGIEPEQFF. For the CDR3, the DNA is TGTGCCTGGGAAACTAGCGGGATTGAACCTGAGCAGTTCTTC. Variable domain in full (rest from reference TRBV30 and TRBJ2-1): SQTIHQWPATLVQPVGSPLSLECTVEGTSNPNLYWYRQAAGRGLQLLFYSVGIGQISSEVPQNLSASRPQDRQFILSSKKLLLSDSGFYLCAWETSGIEPEQFFGPGTRLTVL.

V is TRBV21-1 and J is TRBJ1-5. TRBV21-1 is marked as a pseudogene. The CDR3 is made up of 17 amino acids. The CDR3 DNA sequence: TGTGCCAGCAGCAAACAGAGGAAAAGAAATAGCAATCAGCCCCAGCATTTT. This sequence encodes CASSKQRKRNSNQPQHF.

This clone has just a few counts. The rearrangement uses TRBV28 and TRBJ1-2; TRBD1 might be the D (6 bases). The CDR3 sequence is 14 residues long. Germline V gene data show CDR1 as MDHEN and CDR2 as SYDVKM. Trimming took 7 bases from V and 0 from J, leaving 12 bases between them. DNA for the CDR3: TGTGCCAGCATCCAAGGGGGAGCTAACTATGGCTACACCTTC. Translating gives CASIQGGANYGYTF.

The CDR3 DNA sequence: TGTGCCAGCAGCTTATCCCACAAGGGGCAGGCTAATGAAAAACTGTTTTTT. Protein product: CASSLSHKGQANEKLFF. This chain uses TRBV7-9 with TRBJ1-4; TRBD1 is a possible D gene (5 bases). The germline CDR1 and CDR2 sequences are SEHNR and FQNEAQ (reference sequence). V was trimmed by 2 bases and J by 3 bases, leaving 16 bases between them. CDR3 length: 17 residues.

The gene calls are TRBV4-1 and TRBJ2-5; 8 bases align to TRBD2. J gave up 7 bases and V 1 base, and 8 bases lay outside the gene matches. CDR3 length: 15 residues. CDR1 and CDR2 from the germline V gene are MGHRA and YSYEKL. In DNA, the CDR3 is TGCGCCAGCAGCCAAGCACCCGGGAGGGCCGTGACCCAGTACTTC. Protein sequence: CASSQAPGRAVTQYF.

The rearrangement uses TRBV7-2 and TRBJ2-2; possible D gene TRBD2, 5 bases. V gave up 1 base and J gave up 5 bases, with 11 bases separating them. Germline loops: CDR1 SGHTA, CDR2 FQGNSA. The CDR3 contains 15 residues. CDR3 in DNA: TGTGCCAGCAGCTTAGGGGCCCCGGGGACCGGGGAGCTGTTTTTT. It is translated as CASSLGAPGTGELFF.

The rearrangement uses TRBV29-1 and TRBJ2-5, with TRBD1 as a possible D gene (5 bases). Per germline, CDR1 SQVTM and CDR2 ANQGSEA. Trimming took off 4 bases at V and 5 bases at J, with 17 bases between the two ends. The CDR3 runs to 14 residues. In DNA form, the CDR3 reads TGCAGCGTTGTCACTCAGACAGCACGGGAGACCCAGTACTTC. Residues: CSVVTQTARETQYF.

The rearrangement uses TRBV9 and TRBJ2-7; 13 positions match TRBD2. From germline, CDR1 is SGDLS and CDR2 YYNGEE. CDR3 length: 16 residues. J was trimmed by 3 bases and V by 4 bases; bases with no gene match: 7. In DNA, the CDR3 is TGTGCCAGCAGCCCCCAGGGACTAGCGGGAAGCTACGAGCAGTACTTC. Translating gives CASSPQGLAGSYEQYF.

The chain combines TRBV18 with TRBJ1-6, with D possibly being TRBD1 (6 bases). Trimming removed 1 base at V and 12 bases at J, with 16 bases between. This CDR3 is built from 15 residues. Germline values: CDR1 KGHSH, CDR2 LQKENI. The CDR3 DNA reads TGTGCCAGCTCACCACGAAGGACAGCCCTACAACCCCTCCACTTT. Translating gives CASSPRRTALQPLHF.

The J gene is TRBJ2-1, the V gene TRBV12-5, with D perhaps TRBD2 (5 bases). Germline V CDR1 and CDR2: LGHNT, FRNRAP. This CDR3 is 16 amino acids long. Trimming took off 0 bases at V and 3 bases at J, with 12 bases between the two ends. CDR3 region: CASGLVAGSNYNEQFF. The CDR3, as DNA: TGTGCTAGTGGTTTGGTTGCGGGCAGTAACTACAATGAGCAGTTCTTC.

The rearrangement links TRBV28 to TRBJ1-5, with D perhaps matching TRBD1 (5 bases). Deletions cut 5 bases from V and 3 bases from J, with 14 bases between. In germline, CDR1 is MDHEN, CDR2 SYDVKM. This CDR3 is 15 amino acids long. The CDR3 loop is CASSSYRRHNQPQHF. The CDR3 DNA reads TGTGCCAGCAGTAGTTACAGGCGGCACAATCAGCCCCAGCATTTT. Drawing the rest from reference TRBV28 and TRBJ1-5, the complete variable domain is DVKVTQSSRYLVKRTGEKVFLECVQDMDHENMFWYRQDPGLGLRLIYFSYDVKMKEKGDIPEGYSVSREKKERFSLILESASTNQTSMYLCASSSYRRHNQPQHFGDGTRLSIL.

V gene TRBV5-1 combines with J gene TRBJ1-1; a weak D match, TRBD1 (5 bases). The CDR3 runs 14 residues. The germline V gene has CDR1 SGHRS and CDR2 YFSETQ. Trimming took 4 bases from V and 1 from J, leaving 11 bases between them. The chain's CDR3 is CASSHRTGNTEAFF. The CDR3 bases are TGCGCCAGCAGCCACCGAACAGGGAACACTGAAGCTTTCTTT.

V gene TRBV28 combines with J gene TRBJ2-7; 10 bases fit TRBD2. The ends lost 6 bases at V and 3 bases at J; junction bases unmatched: 8. This CDR3 contains 15 residues. The germline gives CDR1 MDHEN, CDR2 SYDVKM. CDR3 loop: CASRTASSGSYEQYF. CDR3 nucleotides: TGTGCCAGCAGGACGGCCTCTAGCGGGAGCTACGAGCAGTACTTC.

The chain combines TRBV6-5 with TRBJ2-7, with 10 nucleotides matching TRBD1. With V trimmed by 6 bases and J by 5 bases, 10 bases remained unmatched. Germline V gene data show CDR1 as MNHEY and CDR2 as SVGAGI. CDR3 length: 15 residues. In DNA form, the CDR3 reads TGTGCCAGCAGGGTAACGACAGGGGGCATGAACGAGCAGTACTTC. Translated: CASRVTTGGMNEQYF.

The chain carries TRBV28 and TRBJ2-3, with D perhaps matching TRBD2 (6 bases). The length of the CDR3 is 14 residues. V was trimmed by 10 bases and J by 2 bases, leaving 16 bases between them. CDR1 and CDR2 (germline): MDHEN, SYDVKM. The chain's CDR3 is CATQGQRVTDTQYF. As DNA, the CDR3 is TGTGCCACCCAAGGCCAGCGGGTCACAGATACGCAGTATTTT.

This clone was seen just once. The chain is built from TRBV28 and TRBJ2-1; 13 positions agree with TRBD2. V shed 5 bases and J 7 bases; nucleotides not matched to a gene: 8. The CDR3 has 16 residues. Germline CDR1 MDHEN, CDR2 SYDVKM. The CDR3 region has the DNA TGTGCCAGCAGTACGAGGACTAGCGGGAGCGGGAATGAGCAGTTCTTC. Its translation: CASSTRTSGSGNEQFF.

This clone was seen just once. The rearrangement joins TRBV19 to TRBJ2-1; 13 positions agree with TRBD2. V shed 4 bases, J shed 8 bases, and the junction held 2 bases outside the gene matches. Looked up from germline, CDR1 is LNHDA and CDR2 is SQIVND (reference sequence). This CDR3 region has 14 residues. CDR3 DNA sequence: TGTGCCAGTAGTACCGGACTAGCGGGAGATGAGCAGTTCTTC. Protein product: CASSTGLAGDEQFF.

The chain employs TRBV28 and TRBJ2-7; 7 nucleotides line up with TRBD1. CDR3 length: 14 residues. J was trimmed by 1 base and V by 4 bases; bases with no gene match: 4. From germline, CDR1 is MDHEN and CDR2 SYDVKM. CDR3 DNA: TGTGCCAGCAGTTCCGGGGACAGATCCTACGAGCAGTACTTC. Translated, it gives CASSSGDRSYEQYF.